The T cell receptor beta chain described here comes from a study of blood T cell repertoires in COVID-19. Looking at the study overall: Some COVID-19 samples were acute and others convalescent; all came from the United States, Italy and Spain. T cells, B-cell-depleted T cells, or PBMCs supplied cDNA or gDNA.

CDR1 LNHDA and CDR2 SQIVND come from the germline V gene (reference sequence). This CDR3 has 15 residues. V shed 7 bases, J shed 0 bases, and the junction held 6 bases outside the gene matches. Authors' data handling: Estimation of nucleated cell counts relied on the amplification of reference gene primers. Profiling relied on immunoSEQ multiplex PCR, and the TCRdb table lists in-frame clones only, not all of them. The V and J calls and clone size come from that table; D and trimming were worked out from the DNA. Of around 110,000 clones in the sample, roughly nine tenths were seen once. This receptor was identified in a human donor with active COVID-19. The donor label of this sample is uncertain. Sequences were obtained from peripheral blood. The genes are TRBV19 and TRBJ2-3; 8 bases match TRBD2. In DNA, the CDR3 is TGTGCCAGTACCGAGACTAGCGTTAGCACAGATACGCAGTATTTT. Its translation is CASTETSVSTDTQYF. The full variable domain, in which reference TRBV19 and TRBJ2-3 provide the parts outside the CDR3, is DGGITQSPKYLFRKEGQNVTLSCEQNLNHDAMYWYRQDPGQGLRLIYYSQIVNDFQKGDIAEGYSVSREKKESFPLTVTSAQKNPTAFYLCASTETSVSTDTQYFGPGTRLTVL.